One and the same sample provided the 23 T cell receptor beta chains below, sequenced in a study of Graves' ophthalmopathy and Graves' hyperthyroidism. Amplification of TCR beta CDR3 regions used RNA transcripts. A first-round RT-PCR used HTBI primers, followed by a second-round multiplex PCR. TCRdb processed the multiplex PCR reads anew with MiXCR; each CDR3 protein has one entry. The sample holds roughly 170,000 distinct CDR3 sequences, 35% to 45% seen once. Material: peripheral blood. The origin of the receptors is a man aged 30-40 years with Graves' ophthalmopathy.

This chain uses TRBV19 with TRBJ2-7; D is perhaps TRBD1 (6 bases). Germline CDR1 LNHDA, CDR2 SQIVND (reference sequence). This CDR3 has 13 amino acids. The V and J ends lost 4 bases and 7 bases respectively, with 14 bases between them. This CDR3 is CASSNDRLTEQYF. CDR3 nucleotide sequence: TGTGCCAGTAGTAACGACAGGTTGACGGAGCAGTACTTC.

This clonotype was recorded at least ten times. The chain combines TRBV5-1 with TRBJ2-2, with a possible D match to TRBD1 (5 bases). Per the germline V gene, CDR1 is SGHRS and CDR2 is YFSETQ. V was cut by 9 bases and J by 4 bases, with 22 bases left in between. This CDR3 is built from 16 residues. This chain's CDR3 is CATSIRGDFGTGELFF. Here the CDR3 DNA reads TGCGCCACCTCCATTAGGGGCGATTTCGGCACCGGGGAGCTGTTTTTT.

This clonotype has a count of ten or more. The chain combines TRBV11-2 with TRBJ1-1, with D uncertain. The germline gives CDR1 SGHAT, CDR2 FQNNGV. V lost 5 bases and J 0 bases, leaving 10 bases between the germline ends. The CDR3 has 14 amino acids. The CDR3 DNA reads as TGTGCCAGCAGCCTATCGACCATGAACACTGAAGCTTTCTTT. Translating gives CASSLSTMNTEAFF.

The chain recombines TRBV28 with TRBJ2-5; the D gene is possibly TRBD1 (5 bases). The CDR3 runs 14 residues. Trimming removed 3 bases at V and 9 bases at J, with 17 bases between. Germline CDR1 MDHEN, CDR2 SYDVKM. The CDR3 is CASSLKWRQGAQYF. The CDR3 DNA is TGTGCCAGCAGTTTGAAATGGCGCCAAGGGGCCCAGTACTTC. The whole variable domain, remainder taken from reference TRBV28 and TRBJ2-5, is DVKVTQSSRYLVKRTGEKVFLECVQDMDHENMFWYRQDPGLGLRLIYFSYDVKMKEKGDIPEGYSVSREKKERFSLILESASTNQTSMYLCASSLKWRQGAQYFGPGTRLLVL.

The gene calls are TRBV6-5 and TRBJ1-1, with no clear D. Trimming left V 3 bases short and J 5 bases short, with 10 bases between. The V gene's germline CDR1 is MNHEY and CDR2 SVGAGI. This CDR3 spans 13 amino acids. The DNA for the CDR3 is TGTGCCAGCAGTTATGAAGTGGGGACTGAAGCTTTCTTT. Its translation is CASSYEVGTEAFF.

The chain couples TRBV7-2 to TRBJ2-5; TRBD1 might be the D (6 bases). Germline V lookup: CDR1 SGHTA, CDR2 FQGNSA. CDR3 length: 16 residues. The V gene lost 1 base and the J gene lost 4 bases, with 16 bases spanning the gap. Here the CDR3 DNA reads TGTGCCAGCAGCTTAGGCCTACAGGGCCGGGGAGAGACCCAGTACTTC. It yields the protein CASSLGLQGRGETQYF.

The rearrangement joins TRBV6-2 or TRBV6-3 to TRBJ2-7; D gene uncertain. The CDR3 sequence is 14 residues long. Germline-derived CDR1 and CDR2 are MNHEY and SVGEGT. V was trimmed by 0 bases and J by 6 bases, leaving 12 bases between them. The CDR3 DNA follows: TGTGCCAGCAGTTACTCCTGGGGTAGGGTCGAGCAGTACTTC. It encodes CASSYSWGRVEQYF.

Many counts were recorded for this clonotype. This rearrangement joins TRBV6-2 or TRBV6-3 to TRBJ1-2; D remains ambiguous. Germline assignment: CDR1 MNHEY and CDR2 SVGEGT. Trimming cost V 0 bases and J 6 bases, with 14 bases left between them. The CDR3 spans 15 residues. For the CDR3, the DNA is TGTGCCAGCAGTTACTCATCGACCGCGGTGGATGGCTACACCTTC. It encodes CASSYSSTAVDGYTF.

The chain uses TRBV6-1 and TRBJ1-1; possibly TRBD1 for D (6 bases). The germline CDR1 and CDR2 sequences are MNHNS and SASEGT. This CDR3 comprises 13 residues. Trimming took off 7 bases at V and 14 bases at J, with 23 bases between the two ends. The CDR3 protein is CASNDGPFSRGFF. CDR3 coding DNA: TGTGCCAGCAACGACGGACCTTTCTCAAGGGGGTTCTTT.

Ten or more counts support this clonotype. This chain links TRBV4-3 with TRBJ2-7, with a weak D call TRBD2 (5 bases). Germline-derived CDR1 and CDR2 are LGHNA and YSLEER. V shed 3 bases and J shed 2 bases, with 11 bases lying between them. The CDR3 spans 14 residues. This CDR3 is CASSHSIGTYEQYF. The CDR3 region has the DNA TGCGCCAGCAGCCACTCTATCGGGACCTACGAGCAGTACTTC.

This chain joins TRBV28 and TRBJ1-5, with 8 bases lining up with TRBD1. V lost 6 bases to trimming and J lost 0 bases; unmatched junction nucleotides: 4. The CDR3 length is 15 residues. From germline, CDR1 is MDHEN and CDR2 SYDVKM. The CDR3 sequence: CASRETGASNQPQHF. In DNA, the CDR3 is TGTGCCAGCAGGGAGACAGGGGCTAGCAATCAGCCCCAGCATTTT.

V gene TRBV6-5 combines with J gene TRBJ1-1, with 8 bases matching TRBD1. The length of the CDR3 is 17 residues. The trim removed 6 bases at V and 0 bases at J, leaving 12 bases unmatched. Germline CDR1 and CDR2: MNHEY and SVGAGI. The CDR3 protein is CASSYDRRGRLNTEAFF. The CDR3 DNA reads TGTGCCAGCAGCTACGACCGCAGGGGGCGGTTGAACACTGAAGCTTTCTTT.

Ten or more counts support this clonotype. The chain is built from TRBV3-1 and TRBJ2-7, with TRBD2 matching over 8 bases. V lost 5 bases, J lost 2 bases, and 5 bases stayed unmatched. The CDR3 length is 14 residues. The V gene's germline CDR1 is LGHDT and CDR2 YNNKEL (reference sequence). DNA for the CDR3: TGTGCCAGCAGCTCAAGCGGGAGTCCCTACGAGCAGTACTTC. Translated: CASSSSGSPYEQYF.

This clonotype was observed a handful of times. The chain uses TRBV11-2 and TRBJ1-1; 9 bases map to TRBD1. Germline V gives CDR1 SGHAT, CDR2 FQNNGV. The CDR3 contains 15 residues. J lost 9 bases, V lost 0 bases, and 8 bases had no gene match. The CDR3 DNA reads as TGTGCCAGCAGCTTAGATCGAGGGACAGGGAGGCAAGCTTTCTTT. This encodes CASSLDRGTGRQAFF.

This clonotype occurred many times. The chain joins TRBV7-8 to TRBJ2-6; the match to TRBD2 covers 8 bases. V lost 5 bases to trimming and J lost 0 bases; unmatched junction nucleotides: 9. The CDR3 consists of 18 residues. Germline CDR1 and CDR2: SGHVS and FQNEAQ. CDR3 amino acids: CASSPVGLDLSGANVLTF. The DNA for the CDR3 is TGTGCCAGCAGCCCAGTGGGACTAGACCTCTCTGGGGCCAACGTCCTGACTTTC.

CDR3 protein: CASSYPDREAFF. CDR3 DNA: TGTGCCAGCAGTTACCCGGACAGGGAAGCTTTCTTT. The chain has TRBV6-2 or TRBV6-3 and TRBJ1-1; 7 bases are a match to TRBD1. Germline CDR1 is MNHEY and CDR2 is SVGEGT. The ends lost 2 bases at V and 8 bases at J; junction bases unmatched: 2. The CDR3 is made up of 12 amino acids.

This clonotype has at least ten counts. The gene calls are TRBV28 and TRBJ2-5, with D tentatively TRBD2 (5 bases). The CDR3 contains 15 residues. Germline values: CDR1 MDHEN, CDR2 SYDVKM. Deletions cut 4 bases from V and 5 bases from J, with 17 bases between. The CDR3 is CASSSPPREGETQYF. As DNA, the CDR3 is TGTGCCAGCAGTTCCCCCCCTAGAGAGGGTGAGACCCAGTACTTC.

This clonotype was found many times. V gene TRBV2 combines with J gene TRBJ2-3, with 7 bases that match TRBD2. There are 15 residues in the CDR3. Germline CDR1 reads SNHLY; CDR2 reads FYNNEI. The V segment lost 4 bases and the J segment 0 bases; nucleotides outside the gene matches: 4. DNA of the CDR3: TGTGCCAGCAGTGGAGCGGGAATTAGCACAGATACGCAGTATTTT. It encodes CASSGAGISTDTQYF.

This clonotype appeared many times. V usage is TRBV12-3 or TRBV12-4 and J usage is TRBJ1-1; tentatively, D is TRBD1 (6 bases). The CDR3 spans 14 residues. Between the trimmed V and J ends, which lost 7 bases and 1 base, there was a span of 13 bases. CDR3 sequence: CASKEQQGNTEAFF. CDR3 nucleotide sequence: TGTGCCAGCAAAGAACAACAGGGGAACACTGAAGCTTTCTTT.

This clonotype was picked up many times. The rearrangement links TRBV4-1 to TRBJ2-7; maybe TRBD2 (5 bases). Germline V gene sequence: CDR1 MGHRA, CDR2 YSYEKL. V gave up 1 base and J gave up 0 bases, with 19 bases separating them. This CDR3 is 18 amino acids long. The CDR3 coding sequence is TGCGCCAGCAGCCAAGGCCCGATCGGAGCGGTAAGCTCCTACGAGCAGTACTTC. This translates into CASSQGPIGAVSSYEQYF.

The chain joins TRBV27 to TRBJ2-5, with D hard to call. Trimming took 5 bases from V and 1 from J, leaving 11 bases between them. CDR1 and CDR2 from the germline V gene are MNHEY and SMNVEV (reference sequence). The CDR3 spans 14 residues. In DNA form, the CDR3 reads TGTGCCAGCAGTCCACGGAACAGCCAAGAGACCCAGTACTTC. It codes for CASSPRNSQETQYF.

The chain carries TRBV7-2 and TRBJ2-7; 10 bases agree with TRBD1. The CDR3 extends over 15 amino acids. The V gene's germline CDR1 is SGHTA and CDR2 FQGNSA. J lost 3 bases, V lost 6 bases, and 8 bases had no gene match. This CDR3 is CASSEGQGGIYEQYF. CDR3 coding DNA: TGTGCCAGCAGTGAAGGACAGGGGGGTATCTACGAGCAGTACTTC.

This clonotype has at least ten counts. The chain carries TRBV10-3 and TRBJ2-7; a weak D match, TRBD2 (6 bases). Germline V gives CDR1 ENHRY, CDR2 SYGVKD. V was trimmed by 3 bases and J by 2 bases, leaving 8 bases between them. This CDR3 comprises 13 residues. The DNA for the CDR3 is TGTGCCATCAGTGACGGGGGAACCTACGAGCAGTACTTC. Amino acid sequence: CAISDGGTYEQYF.